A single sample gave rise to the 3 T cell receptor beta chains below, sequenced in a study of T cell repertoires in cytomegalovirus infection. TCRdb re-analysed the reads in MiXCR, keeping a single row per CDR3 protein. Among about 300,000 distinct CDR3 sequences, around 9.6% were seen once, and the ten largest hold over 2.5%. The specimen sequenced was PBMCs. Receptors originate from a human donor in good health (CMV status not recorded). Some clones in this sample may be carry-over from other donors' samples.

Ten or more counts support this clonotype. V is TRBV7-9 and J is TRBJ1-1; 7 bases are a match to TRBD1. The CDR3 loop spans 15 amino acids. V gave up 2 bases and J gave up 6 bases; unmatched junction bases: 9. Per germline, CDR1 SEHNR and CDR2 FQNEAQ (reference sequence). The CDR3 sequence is CASSLSAGGDSEAFF. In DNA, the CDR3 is TGTGCCAGCAGCTTATCGGCAGGGGGGGATTCTGAAGCTTTCTTT. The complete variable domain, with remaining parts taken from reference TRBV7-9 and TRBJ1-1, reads DTGVSQNPRHKITKRGQNVTFRCDPISEHNRLYWYRQTLGQGPEFLTYFQNEAQLEKSRLLSDRFSAERPKGSFSTLEIQRTEQGDSAMYLCASSLSAGGDSEAFFGQGTRLTVV.

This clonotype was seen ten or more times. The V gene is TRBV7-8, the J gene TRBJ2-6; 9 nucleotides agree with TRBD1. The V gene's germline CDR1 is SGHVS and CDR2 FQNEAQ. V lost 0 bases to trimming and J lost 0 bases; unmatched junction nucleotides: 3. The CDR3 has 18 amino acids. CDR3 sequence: CASSLAGQGLSGANVLTF. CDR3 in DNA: TGTGCCAGCAGCTTAGCGGGACAGGGCCTCTCTGGGGCCAACGTCCTGACTTTC.

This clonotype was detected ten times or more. The CDR3 loop is CASSEKVAGEREQFF. The DNA of the CDR3 is TGTGCCAGCAGTGAAAAGGTAGCGGGGGAACGTGAGCAGTTCTTC. The V and J genes are TRBV2 and TRBJ2-1; 9 nucleotides match TRBD2. Germline CDR1 and CDR2: SNHLY and FYNNEI. Germline trimming cut 2 bases from V and 9 bases from J; bases unmatched to any gene: 8. The CDR3 is 15 amino acids.